This T cell receptor beta chain was identified during a study of shared clonotypes between healthy human individuals. General study results and limits: All-four-donor shared clonotypes had higher generation probabilities than non-shared clonotypes did. Sampling covered nothing but blood. Tissue TCR repertoires likely differ from those found in blood.

Deletions cut 7 bases from V and 0 bases from J, with 9 bases between. CDR1 is SNHLY, CDR2 FYNNEI, per germline. The CDR3 totals 13 residues. Comment on this clone: Antigen specificity is unknown.

CD4+ cells underwent separation, giving CD45RA+ naive and CD45RA-negative memory subsets. An assay was performed, and its level was deep. Method: immunoSEQ multiplex PCR; TCRdb's copy keeps in-frame clones and lacks some. Of a few million clones listed, 90% to 95% were seen once; the top ten hold about 0.13%. The material sequenced was naive CD4+ T cells sorted from blood. Subset denoted: CD45RA+ positively selected. This receptor was taken from a man aged 18 to 35 in good health. The J gene is TRBJ1-1, the V gene TRBV2, with a tentative D call TRBD1 (5 bases). The CDR3 loop reads CASNWDLNTEAFF. The CDR3 DNA reads TGTGCCAGCAATTGGGACCTGAACACTGAAGCTTTCTTT.